The 21 T cell receptor beta chains listed next were all sequenced from one sample in a study of type 1 and type 2 diabetes patients. Amplification started from genomic DNA. Multiplex PCR with 30 forward and 13 reverse primers amplified the TCR beta CDR3. TCRdb analysed the multiplex PCR reads with MiXCR anew, one entry per CDR3 protein. The table shows 270,000 or so distinct CDR3 sequences, with more than 45% occurring only once. The sequenced sample was peripheral blood mononuclear cells (PBMCs). The receptors were sampled from a man younger than 35 with type 2 diabetes.

This sequence joins TRBV10-3 and TRBJ1-1; a possible D gene is TRBD1 (5 bases). The CDR3 is made up of 16 amino acids. V lost 3 bases to trimming and J lost 5 bases, with 19 bases between them. Germline CDR1 ENHRY, CDR2 SYGVKD. CDR3 nucleotide sequence: TGTGCCATCAGTGATAATTCCGGGGGACGGGGGACTGAAGCTTTCTTT. Residues: CAISDNSGGRGTEAFF.

This rearrangement joins TRBV11-1 to TRBJ2-2; D possibly corresponds to TRBD1 (6 bases). The CDR3 has 14 residues. The germline CDR1 and CDR2 sequences are SGHAT and FQDESV (reference sequence). Deletions cut 4 bases from V and 5 bases from J, with 11 bases between. The CDR3 sequence: CASSSLQGTGELFF. The DNA of the CDR3 is TGTGCCAGCAGCTCATTACAGGGTACCGGGGAGCTGTTTTTT.

V usage is TRBV2 and J usage is TRBJ2-5; TRBD1 matches at 9 bases. The CDR3 consists of 13 residues. Germline V gene data show CDR1 as SNHLY and CDR2 as FYNNEI. The J segment lost 5 bases and the V segment lost 11 bases, leaving 9 bases of the junction unmatched. The CDR3 coding sequence is TGTGCCGGTGAACAGGGGGCGGCGGAGACCCAGTACTTC. Translating it yields CAGEQGAAETQYF.

Turning to this clonotype: Germline and junction disagree at one end, which may indicate a read error. The genes are TRBV6-5 and TRBJ2-2, with 7 bases identical to TRBD1. The CDR3 extends over 16 amino acids. The germline V gene has CDR1 MNHEY and CDR2 SVGAGI. CDR3 protein: CASSRTGAVFTGELVF. Written as DNA, the CDR3 is TGTGCCAGCAGCAGAACAGGGGCAGTGTTCACCGGGGAGCTGGTTTTT.

Concerning this clonotype itself: The CDR3 end shows no conserved phenylalanine or tryptophan, and so a read error is likely. The limits of the CDR3 on the DNA are not certain, so only TCRdb's listed CDR3 is given. CDR3 protein: CAWSWDGYTGELLL. V and J are TRBV30 and TRBJ2-2; the D call of TRBD1 is as the table states it, not checked on the DNA. The CDR3 comprises 14 residues, both ends counted. Looked up from germline, CDR1 is GTSNPN and CDR2 is SVGIG (reference sequence).

The J gene is TRBJ1-2, the V gene TRBV28; tentatively, D is TRBD1 (6 bases). Per the germline V gene, CDR1 is MDHEN and CDR2 is SYDVKM. The CDR3 contains 13 residues. The ends were cut back, 6 bases at V and 1 base at J, with 9 bases in the middle. The CDR3 sequence is CASRDSVNYGYTF. CDR3 in DNA: TGTGCCAGCAGGGACAGTGTTAACTATGGCTACACCTTC.

This clonotype was detected a few times. The chain couples TRBV20-1 to TRBJ2-5, with 11 bases fitting TRBD2. Germline V lookup: CDR1 DFQATT, CDR2 SNEGSKA (reference sequence). J lost 5 bases, V lost 1 base, and 6 bases had no gene match. This CDR3 is built from 15 residues. The CDR3 bases are TGCAGTGCTAGAGTTAGCGGGAGGGTGGGGGAGACCCAGTACTTC. Translating gives CSARVSGRVGETQYF.

As DNA, the CDR3 is TGCGCCAGCAGTGAGTCTTACAGCGTGAGGGCAACTGAAGCTTTCTTT. Translation gives CASSESYSVRATEAFF. The gene calls are TRBV10-1 and TRBJ1-1; the D is unclear. Germline loops: CDR1 WNHNN, CDR2 SYGVQD (reference sequence). The CDR3 consists of 16 residues. Deletions cut 0 bases from V and 5 bases from J, with 16 bases between.

This clonotype was seen only a few times. The V and J genes are TRBV28 and TRBJ2-7; unclear D gene. Germline V gene lookup returns CDR1 MDHEN and CDR2 SYDVKM. V lost 7 bases, J lost 4 bases, and 14 bases lay in between. This CDR3 is built from 13 residues. The CDR3 DNA is TGTGCCAGCAACTACGGAAGTTATTACGAGCAGTACTTC. Protein: CASNYGSYYEQYF.

This clonotype was detected only a few times. The chain carries TRBV6-6 and TRBJ2-7; D is ambiguous. This CDR3 is built from 16 residues. Germline-derived CDR1 and CDR2 are MNHNY and SVGAGI (reference sequence). Trimming left V 0 bases short and J 2 bases short, with 14 bases between. CDR3 in amino acids: CASSYSKSTYTYEQYF. CDR3 nucleotide sequence: TGTGCCAGCAGTTACTCGAAGTCTACCTATACCTACGAGCAGTACTTC.

V gene TRBV6-1 combines with J gene TRBJ2-7; no definite D call. Trimming left V 7 bases short and J 2 bases short, with 15 bases between. Per germline, CDR1 MNHNS and CDR2 SASEGT. The length of the CDR3 is 14 residues. Written as DNA, the CDR3 is TGTGCCAGCAAAGTGACGGTAGAAGCCTACGAGCAGTACTTC. Translating gives CASKVTVEAYEQYF.

This clonotype occurred once. The chain links TRBV29-1 to TRBJ1-1; possible D gene TRBD1, 5 bases. CDR1 is SQVTM and CDR2 is ANQGSEA in the germline V gene. The CDR3 sequence is 13 residues long. The V end lost 4 bases, the J end lost 4 bases, and 13 bases lay between the germline ends. The CDR3 sequence: CSVGGGVGTEAFF. DNA for the CDR3: TGCAGCGTTGGGGGGGGTGTCGGCACTGAAGCTTTCTTT.

This clonotype appeared a few times. V is TRBV2 and J is TRBJ2-7; 8 bases are shared with TRBD1. The germline CDR1 and CDR2 sequences are SNHLY and FYNNEI. V lost 6 bases to trimming and J lost 5 bases; unmatched junction nucleotides: 9. The CDR3 runs 14 residues. CDR3 bases: TGTGCCAGCAGCGAAACCGGGACAGGAGACGAGCAGTACTTC. This sequence encodes CASSETGTGDEQYF.

Ten or more counts support this clonotype. The chain employs TRBV10-3 and TRBJ2-7; 9 bases line up with TRBD2. The V gene end was trimmed by 6 bases and the J gene end by 4 bases; junction bases not matched to a gene: 10. The germline V gene has CDR1 ENHRY and CDR2 SYGVKD. This CDR3 is built from 15 residues. DNA for the CDR3: TGTGCCATCAGACCGACGACTAGCGGACATTACGAGCAGTACTTC. Its translation is CAIRPTTSGHYEQYF.

V gene TRBV19 combines with J gene TRBJ2-3, with D possibly being TRBD2 (6 bases). The CDR3 length is 14 residues. V was cut by 6 bases and J by 1 base, with 11 bases left in between. Germline loops: CDR1 LNHDA, CDR2 SQIVND (reference sequence). CDR3 sequence reads: CASREGSGTDTQYF. The CDR3 region has the DNA TGTGCCAGTAGGGAGGGGTCCGGCACAGATACGCAGTATTTT.

Ten or more counts support this clonotype. CDR3 sequence: CASSLRPPGLILEQYF. The CDR3 bases are TGTGCCAGCAGTTTAAGGCCCCCGGGACTAATTTTAGAGCAGTACTTC. The gene calls are TRBV27 and TRBJ2-7; 7 nucleotides match TRBD2. V dropped 2 bases and J dropped 7; count of bases not matched to a gene: 14. The germline V gene has CDR1 MNHEY and CDR2 SMNVEV (reference sequence). The CDR3 runs 16 residues.

The chain is built from TRBV20-1 and TRBJ1-1, with 9 bases that match TRBD1. The CDR3 sequence is 13 residues long. V gave up 5 bases and J gave up 3 bases; unmatched junction bases: 4. The germline V gene encodes CDR1 DFQATT and CDR2 SNEGSKA (reference sequence). In DNA form, the CDR3 reads TGCAGTGCTGTGCGGACAGGGGACACTGAAGCTTTCTTT. This sequence encodes CSAVRTGDTEAFF.

This clonotype was recorded a few times. The V and J genes are TRBV7-9 and TRBJ2-5; D unresolved. CDR1 is SEHNR, CDR2 FQNEAQ, per germline (reference sequence). The CDR3 consists of 15 residues. V lost 3 bases, J lost 1 base, and 12 bases lay in between. The CDR3 region has the DNA TGTGCCAGCAGCTTCTTAGACGGTCCCCAAGAGACCCAGTACTTC. This gives the protein CASSFLDGPQETQYF.

This clonotype was found once. This rearrangement joins TRBV10-3 to TRBJ1-5; 8 bases align to TRBD1. The CDR3 is made up of 14 amino acids. After removal of 10 bases from V and 7 bases from J, the junction contained 12 bases not matched to a gene. Germline V lookup: CDR1 ENHRY, CDR2 SYGVKD. The CDR3 reads CASIGQGQAQPQHF. CDR3 nucleotides: TGTGCCAGCATCGGACAGGGTCAAGCCCAGCCCCAGCATTTT.

The J gene is TRBJ2-7, the V gene TRBV2; D might be TRBD1 (6 bases). V was pared by 0 bases and J by 3 bases, with 12 bases between. This CDR3 is built from 15 residues. From germline, CDR1 is SNHLY and CDR2 FYNNEI. The CDR3 nucleotides are TGTGCCAGCAGTGAAGCCGGGACATTCTTCTACGAGCAGTACTTC. It translates to CASSEAGTFFYEQYF.

This chain connects TRBV4-1 to TRBJ1-4; D remains ambiguous. This CDR3 region has 15 residues. V lost 1 base, J lost 5 bases, and 11 bases lay in between. Germline CDR1 reads MGHRA; CDR2 reads YSYEKL. CDR3 in DNA: TGCGCCAGCAGCCAAGGTCCCGGACTGAATGAAAAACTGTTTTTT. Its protein is CASSQGPGLNEKLFF.